The source of this T cell receptor beta chain is a study of vaccination effects on CD4 cells after COVID-19. Sequencing used immunoSEQ multiplex PCR; TCRdb keeps in-frame clones, though not all of them. The sample holds over 35,000 clones, over 65% seen once. The culture ran for approximately 10 days, and then CD4+ T cells were isolated. Infection dated between March and December 2020, before the Alpha, Beta and Delta variants reached the United States. Each participant was administered two doses of either the BNT162b2 or the mRNA-1273 vaccine. Concerning this clone itself: Its specificity is not known.

CDR1 and CDR2 from the germline V gene are SNHLY and FYNNEI. Trimming removed 9 bases from V and 0 bases from J; junction bases left unmatched: 0. This CDR3 region has 13 residues. The sample was CD4+ T cells from PBMCs cultured without peptide, taken after COVID-19 vaccination. This chain connects TRBV2 to TRBJ2-7, with 12 bases matching TRBD2. This receptor was taken from a human donor who had a prior SARS-CoV-2 infection. Here the CDR3 reads CARTSGSSYEQYF. Here the CDR3 DNA reads TGTGCCAGGACTAGCGGGAGCTCCTACGAGCAGTACTTC.